A selection of T cell receptor beta chains follows, all from one sample in a study of cytomegalovirus exposure and HLA in healthy donors. Sequencing was performed with immunoSEQ multiplex PCR; in TCRdb, only in-frame clones are kept and a portion is missing. This sample has roughly 170,000 clones, with about 80% found just once. The specimen was PBMCs. Receptor source: a woman aged 25 to 39 in good health and CMV-seropositive. Each CDR3 is given with its conserved first and last residue.

J gene: TRBJ2-7; CDR3 length: 12; V gene: TRBV30; CDR3 protein: CAWSGGPYEQYF
J gene: TRBJ2-5; CDR3 length: 13; V gene: TRBV5-1; CDR3 protein: CASRYGSEETQYF
J gene: .; CDR3 length: 16; V gene: TRBV30; CDR3 protein: CAWSLPGLAGTKTQYF
J gene: TRBJ1-2; CDR3 length: 14; V gene: TRBV27; CDR3 protein: CASSYAGTGQGYTF
J gene: TRBJ1-2; CDR3 length: 14; V gene: TRBV6-1; CDR3 protein: CASSMQGGRDGYTF
J gene: TRBJ2-2; CDR3 length: 13; V gene: TRBV6-5; CDR3 protein: CASTTGPGGELFF
J gene: TRBJ1-5; CDR3 length: 14; V gene: TRBV7-2; CDR3 protein: CASSLEGSGQPQHF
J gene: TRBJ1-2; CDR3 length: 14; V gene: TRBV28; CDR3 protein: CASRNREPWYGYTF
J gene: TRBJ2-1; CDR3 length: 18; V gene: TRBV11-2; CDR3 protein: CASSLDTGLAGGWDEQFF
J gene: TRBJ2-7; CDR3 length: 14; V gene: TRBV5-1; CDR3 protein: CASSYGGSQTEQYF
J gene: TRBJ1-1; CDR3 length: 15; V gene: TRBV27; CDR3 protein: CASSSLAGWNTEAFF
J gene: TRBJ2-7; CDR3 length: 16; V gene: TRBV9; CDR3 protein: CASSPGLAGSSYEQYF
J gene: TRBJ2-1; CDR3 length: 14; V gene: TRBV6-5; CDR3 protein: CASSLDRVSNEQFF
J gene: TRBJ2-5; CDR3 length: 16; V gene: TRBV18; CDR3 protein: CASSRTAGGYGETQYF
J gene: TRBJ1-3; CDR3 length: 17; V gene: TRBV2; CDR3 protein: CASRDRQLTDSGNTIYF
J gene: TRBJ2-6; CDR3 length: 19; V gene: TRBV19; CDR3 protein: CASSSEQGAAVTGANVLTF
J gene: TRBJ2-1; CDR3 length: 13; V gene: TRBV29-1; CDR3 protein: CSVVQGGHNEQFF
J gene: TRBJ1-1; CDR3 length: 14; V gene: TRBV30; CDR3 protein: CAWAGTAINTEAFF
J gene: TRBJ2-1; CDR3 length: 16; V gene: TRBV5-6; CDR3 protein: CASSPGLAGTYNEQFF
J gene: TRBJ2-1; CDR3 length: 12; V gene: TRBV7-2; CDR3 protein: CASSLDSNEQFF
J gene: TRBJ1-5; CDR3 length: 19; V gene: TRBV30; CDR3 protein: CAWSRSGSVQGQSNQPQHF
J gene: TRBJ2-5; CDR3 length: 16; V gene: TRBV11-2; CDR3 protein: CASSLDFAGGGETQYF
J gene: TRBJ1-2; CDR3 length: 14; V gene: TRBV2; CDR3 protein: CASSAWTGGDGYTF
J gene: TRBJ2-1; CDR3 length: 15; V gene: TRBV11-2; CDR3 protein: CASSSMSVVHGEQFF
J gene: TRBJ2-7; CDR3 length: 10; V gene: TRBV2; CDR3 protein: CAGGPLEQYF
J gene: TRBJ2-7; CDR3 length: 15; V gene: TRBV18; CDR3 protein: CASSPGLTGLYEQYF
J gene: TRBJ1-1; CDR3 length: 15; V gene: TRBV9; CDR3 protein: CASSENTQGQSEAFF
J gene: TRBJ1-5; CDR3 length: 13; V gene: TRBV19; CDR3 protein: CASARQVNQPQHF
J gene: TRBJ2-7; CDR3 length: 14; V gene: TRBV6-6; CDR3 protein: CATRSRDRSYEQYF
J gene: TRBJ1-4; CDR3 length: 14; V gene: TRBV18; CDR3 protein: CASSAGRTNEKLFF